This record concerns one TCR beta chain sequence. Its antigen is unknown. The data derive from a study of early T cells in non-severe SARS-CoV-2 infection. About the research overall: Bulk RNA from unsorted whole blood was sequenced; chains were unpaired. General study points: Matching against VDJdb likely underestimated virus-specific expansions, favoring anti-spike CD8.

This CDR3 is built from 15 residues. Germline CDR1 and CDR2: DFQATT and SNEGSKA (reference sequence). V was cut by 3 bases and J by 0 bases, with 13 bases left in between. In the library, individual cDNA molecules carried attached unique molecular identifiers. TCRdb re-derived calls from the 5' RACE reads in MiXCR, one entry per CDR3 protein. The sample lists approximately 50,000 distinct CDR3 sequences, roughly an eighth seen once, with about 1.3% in the top ten. Sequenced material: whole blood. The source of this sequence is an adult who was a healthcare worker with PCR-confirmed SARS-CoV-2 infection or an uninfected control (not recorded which). The chain has TRBV20-1 and TRBJ2-3; the D is unclear. In nucleotides, the CDR3 is TGCAGTGCTAGTCAACCAGCCCTTAGCACAGATACGCAGTATTTT. Protein: CSASQPALSTDTQYF.